Each of the 23 T cell receptor beta chains below was sequenced from the same sample in a study of identical twins. TCRdb re-analysed the 5' RACE reads in MiXCR, keeping a single row per CDR3 protein. This table has approximately 220,000 distinct CDR3 sequences, around 7.6% appearing once. These data are also associated with another study on yellow fever vaccine responses in identical twins.

Material: CD8+ T cells sorted from blood. Receptors were obtained from a woman aged 18-30 years in good health.

This clonotype was counted many times. V is TRBV6-4 and J is TRBJ2-1, with no clear D. Trimming pared 3 bases from V and 0 bases from J, leaving 9 bases between. CDR1 is MRHNA, CDR2 SNTAGT, per germline. The CDR3 length is 15 residues. CDR3 amino acids: CASSDGRNSYNEQFF. The CDR3 bases are TGTGCCAGCAGTGATGGGCGGAACTCCTACAATGAGCAGTTCTTC.

At least ten counts were recorded for this clonotype. The chain employs TRBV6-5 and TRBJ2-2, with 7 bases fitting TRBD1. The ends lost 7 bases at V and 5 bases at J; junction bases unmatched: 7. Germline CDR1 is MNHEY and CDR2 is SVGAGI. The CDR3 sequence is 14 residues long. This CDR3 reads CASIRGGETGELFF. The CDR3 region has the DNA TGTGCCAGCATTAGAGGGGGCGAGACCGGGGAGCTGTTTTTT.

The chain has TRBV5-6 and TRBJ2-7; D unclear. V gave up 4 bases and J gave up 3 bases, with 14 bases separating them. CDR1 and CDR2 (germline): SGHDT, YYEEEE. The CDR3 contains 14 residues. The chain's CDR3 is CASSQGSSLYEQYV. DNA of the CDR3: TGTGCCAGCAGCCAAGGGTCCTCACTCTACGAGCAGTACGTC.

The rearrangement joins TRBV27 to TRBJ2-3; 12 bases map to TRBD2. In germline, CDR1 is MNHEY, CDR2 SMNVEV (reference sequence). CDR3 size: 15 residues. Trimming cost V 8 bases and J 5 bases; bases outside gene matches: 8. Here the CDR3 DNA reads TGTGCCAGCGGCCTGCGACTAGCGGGAGAAGATACGCAGTATTTT. This codes for CASGLRLAGEDTQYF.

The genes are TRBV4-1 and TRBJ2-1; 10 bases map to TRBD2. Trimming cost V 3 bases and J 10 bases; bases outside gene matches: 3. The CDR3 runs 13 residues. Germline V gene lookup returns CDR1 MGHRA and CDR2 YSYEKL. CDR3 coding DNA: TGCGCCAGCAGCCATCCGACTAGCGGGGAGCAGTTCTTC. Residues: CASSHPTSGEQFF.

This clonotype was counted ten times or more. J is TRBJ2-1 and V is TRBV29-1, with D possibly TRBD2 on 5 matching bases. CDR1 is SQVTM and CDR2 is ANQGSEA in the germline V gene. The CDR3 is made up of 18 amino acids. Deletions cut 2 bases from V and 3 bases from J, with 23 bases between. For the CDR3, the DNA is TGCAGCGTTGAAATGGGAGTACCACTCAGGCAAAACTACAATGAGCAGTTCTTC. It translates to CSVEMGVPLRQNYNEQFF.

This chain links TRBV9 with TRBJ2-1; tentatively, D is TRBD2 (6 bases). The CDR3 is 13 residues long. V lost 7 bases, J lost 3 bases, and 11 bases lay in between. Germline loops: CDR1 SGDLS, CDR2 YYNGEE. This chain's CDR3 is CASSGEDYNEQFF. The DNA of the CDR3 is TGTGCCAGCTCCGGGGAGGACTACAATGAGCAGTTCTTC. Full variable domain (outside the CDR3, taken from reference TRBV9 and TRBJ2-1): DSGVTQTPKHLITATGQRVTLRCSPRSGDLSVYWYQQSLDQGLQFLIQYYNGEERAKGNILERFSAQQFPDLHSELNLSSLELGDSALYFCASSGEDYNEQFFGPGTRLTVL.

This clonotype was detected only a few times. The chain couples TRBV19 to TRBJ2-7, with 12 bases fitting TRBD2. Per the germline V gene, CDR1 is LNHDA and CDR2 is SQIVND (reference sequence). V dropped 5 bases and J dropped 4; count of bases not matched to a gene: 3. There are 14 residues in the CDR3. CDR3 coding DNA: TGTGCCAGTAGTGCAGGACTAGCGGGGTACGAGCAGTACTTC. Translation gives CASSAGLAGYEQYF.

In this sample, this clonotype turned up many times. The chain links TRBV27 to TRBJ2-2; TRBD2 might be the D (5 bases). CDR3 length: 13 residues. Germline V lookup: CDR1 MNHEY, CDR2 SMNVEV (reference sequence). Trimming removed 6 bases at V and 8 bases at J, with 13 bases between. The DNA of the CDR3 is TGTGCCAGCAGCATCCGAGGGTCTGGGGAGCTGTTTTTT. Translating it yields CASSIRGSGELFF.

The CDR3 protein is CASSWEGHEQYF. In nucleotides, the CDR3 is TGTGCCAGCAGTTGGGAGGGTCACGAGCAGTACTTC. The chain has TRBV12-3 or TRBV12-4 and TRBJ2-7; 7 bases align to TRBD2. The length of the CDR3 is 12 residues. J was trimmed by 5 bases and V by 4 bases; bases with no gene match: 2.

The chain couples TRBV15 to TRBJ2-7; D gene uncertain. Germline V gene lookup returns CDR1 LNHNV and CDR2 YYDKDF (reference sequence). The length of the CDR3 is 11 residues. The V gene lost 4 bases and the J gene lost 5 bases, with 6 bases spanning the gap. The CDR3 bases are TGTGCCACCAGCATCGGAGACGAGCAGTACTTC. Its translation is CATSIGDEQYF.

The chain joins TRBV2 to TRBJ2-6; D is undetermined. Germline CDR1 SNHLY, CDR2 FYNNEI. Trimming cost V 7 bases and J 0 bases, with 13 bases left between them. This CDR3 has 16 residues. The CDR3 DNA sequence: TGTGCCAGCATCGAGTGGCAGAGCTCTGGGGCCAACGTCCTGACTTTC. As protein: CASIEWQSSGANVLTF.

The chain combines TRBV12-3 or TRBV12-4 with TRBJ1-1; the D is unclear. Trimming shortened V by 1 base and J by 3 bases, and 6 bases separated the two germline ends. The CDR3 covers 13 residues. CDR3 amino acids: CASSLDPYTEAFF. Here the CDR3 DNA reads TGTGCCAGCAGTTTAGACCCCTACACTGAAGCTTTCTTT.

This clonotype has just a few counts. This chain uses TRBV28 with TRBJ2-7, with D possibly TRBD1 on 6 matching bases. Germline assignment: CDR1 MDHEN and CDR2 SYDVKM. Trimming pared 6 bases from V and 2 bases from J, leaving 17 bases between. The CDR3 is 15 residues long. The CDR3 loop reads CASSPSQGNTYEQYV. CDR3 bases: TGTGCCAGCAGCCCATCCCAGGGGAACACCTACGAGCAGTACGTC.

A few counts support this clonotype. V usage is TRBV7-8 and J usage is TRBJ2-2; D is ambiguous. V was clipped by 2 bases and J by 7 bases, with 11 bases between them. CDR1 and CDR2 from the germline V gene are SGHVS and FQNEAQ. This CDR3 is built from 14 residues. The chain's CDR3 is CASSLPAVGGELFF. The CDR3 nucleotides are TGTGCCAGCAGCTTACCTGCCGTAGGCGGGGAGCTGTTTTTT.

This clonotype has just a few counts. The V and J genes are TRBV7-6 and TRBJ1-6, with D perhaps matching TRBD1 (5 bases). Germline V CDR1 and CDR2: SGHVS, FNYEAQ. The CDR3 covers 11 residues. Trimming pared 11 bases from V and 9 bases from J, leaving 11 bases between. DNA of the CDR3: TGTGCCGTAGGGACCGGTTCACCCCTCCACTTT. Translating gives CAVGTGSPLHF. The whole variable domain, remainder taken from reference TRBV7-6 and TRBJ1-6, is GAGVSQSPRYKVTKRGQDVALRCDPISGHVSLYWYRQALGQGPEFLTYFNYEAQQDKSGLPNDRFSAERPEGSISTLTIQRTEQRDSAMYRCAVGTGSPLHFGNGTRLTVT.

This clonotype was found many times. The J gene is TRBJ2-1, the V gene TRBV12-3 or TRBV12-4; 8 bases line up with TRBD2. The CDR3 covers 15 residues. V shed 2 bases and J 4 bases; nucleotides not matched to a gene: 4. DNA of the CDR3: TGTGCCAGCAGTTTATTCCCTAGCGGGTACAATGAGCAGTTCTTC. The encoded protein is CASSLFPSGYNEQFF.

This clonotype appeared a few times. The chain joins TRBV7-9 to TRBJ1-4, with a tentative D call TRBD1 (5 bases). CDR1 is SEHNR and CDR2 is FQNEAQ in the germline V gene (reference sequence). This CDR3 spans 14 amino acids. Trimming removed 5 bases at V and 5 bases at J, with 12 bases between. In nucleotides, the CDR3 is TGTGCCAGCAGCCCTGGGGGGTTCAATGAAAAACTGTTTTTT. Translated: CASSPGGFNEKLFF.

This clonotype was counted only a few times. This sequence joins TRBV3-1 and TRBJ2-5, with D perhaps matching TRBD1 or TRBD2 (6 bases each). Germline V CDR1 and CDR2: LGHDT, YNNKEL (reference sequence). This CDR3 is built from 16 residues. Trimming removed 2 bases at V and 2 bases at J, with 15 bases between. The CDR3 spells CASSQLKGGPQETQYF. Here the CDR3 DNA reads TGTGCCAGCAGCCAACTTAAGGGGGGCCCACAAGAGACCCAGTACTTC.

Only one count was recorded for this clonotype. The chain couples TRBV11-2 to TRBJ2-5; no clear D gene. V shed 1 base and J shed 7 bases, with 16 bases lying between them. CDR1 is SGHAT, CDR2 FQNNGV, per germline. The CDR3 has 15 amino acids. CDR3 sequence: CASSLGTATVGTQYF. CDR3 DNA sequence: TGTGCCAGCAGCTTAGGAACAGCGACGGTGGGGACCCAGTACTTC. Drawing the rest from reference TRBV11-2 and TRBJ2-5, the complete variable domain is EAGVAQSPRYKIIEKRQSVAFWCNPISGHATLYWYQQILGQGPKLLIQFQNNGVVDDSQLPKDRFSAERLKGVDSTLKIQPAKLEDSAVYLCASSLGTATVGTQYFGPGTRLLVL.

This clonotype was seen at least ten times. The CDR3 loop is CASSLKPGTGGNEQFF. In DNA form, the CDR3 reads TGTGCCAGCAGCTTAAAGCCCGGGACAGGGGGCAATGAGCAGTTCTTC. The V call is TRBV11-2, the J call TRBJ2-1; 11 bases align to TRBD1. The CDR3 has 16 residues. V trimming: 2 bases; J trimming: 6 bases; junction bases outside the gene matches: 6. Germline V lookup: CDR1 SGHAT, CDR2 FQNNGV.

This clonotype was observed a handful of times. The chain couples TRBV7-7 to TRBJ2-1; 7 bases are a match to TRBD1. CDR1 is SSHAT, CDR2 FNYEAQ, per germline (reference sequence). V lost 3 bases and J lost 10; bases outside the gene matches: 9. The CDR3 runs 14 residues. The CDR3 sequence is CASSLSTGAGEQFF. The CDR3 region has the DNA TGTGCCAGCAGCTTGAGTACAGGGGCTGGGGAGCAGTTCTTC.

The V call is TRBV5-1, the J call TRBJ1-2, with a possible D match to TRBD1 (6 bases). From germline, CDR1 is SGHRS and CDR2 YFSETQ. V was shortened by 0 bases and J by 0 bases, with 18 bases between the two germline ends. The CDR3 length is 18 residues. Here the CDR3 reads CASSLDWSWRTANYGYTF. Written as DNA, the CDR3 is TGCGCCAGCAGCTTGGATTGGAGTTGGCGGACAGCTAACTATGGCTACACCTTC.